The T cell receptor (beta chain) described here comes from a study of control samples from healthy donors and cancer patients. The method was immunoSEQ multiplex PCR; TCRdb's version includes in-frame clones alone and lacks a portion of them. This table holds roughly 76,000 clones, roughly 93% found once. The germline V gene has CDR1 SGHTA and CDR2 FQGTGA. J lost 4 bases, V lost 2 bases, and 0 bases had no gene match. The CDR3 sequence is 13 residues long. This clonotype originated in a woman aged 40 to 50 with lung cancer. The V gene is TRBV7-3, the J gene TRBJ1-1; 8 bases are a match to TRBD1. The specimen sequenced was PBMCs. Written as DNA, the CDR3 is TGTGCCAGCAGCTTACAGGGGGCCACTGAAGCTTTCTTT. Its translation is CASSLQGATEAFF.